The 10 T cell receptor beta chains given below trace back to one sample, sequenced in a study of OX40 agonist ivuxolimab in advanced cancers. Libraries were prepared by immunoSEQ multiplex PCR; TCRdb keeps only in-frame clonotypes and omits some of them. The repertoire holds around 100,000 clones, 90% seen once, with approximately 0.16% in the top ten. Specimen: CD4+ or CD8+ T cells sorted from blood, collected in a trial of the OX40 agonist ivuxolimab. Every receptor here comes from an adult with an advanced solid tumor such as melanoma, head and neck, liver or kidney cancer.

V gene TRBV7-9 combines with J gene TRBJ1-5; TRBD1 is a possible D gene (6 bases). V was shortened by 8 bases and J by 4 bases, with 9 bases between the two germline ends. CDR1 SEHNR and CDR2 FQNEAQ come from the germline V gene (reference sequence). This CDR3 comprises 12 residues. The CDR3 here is CASRGPNQPQHF. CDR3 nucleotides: TGTGCCAGCCGGGGGCCTAATCAGCCCCAGCATTTT.

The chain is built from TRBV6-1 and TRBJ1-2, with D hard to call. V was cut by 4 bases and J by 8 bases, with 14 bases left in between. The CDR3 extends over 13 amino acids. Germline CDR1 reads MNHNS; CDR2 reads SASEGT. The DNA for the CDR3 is TGTGCCAGCAGTGGACGGAGCGTTCGAGGCTACACCTTC. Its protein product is CASSGRSVRGYTF.

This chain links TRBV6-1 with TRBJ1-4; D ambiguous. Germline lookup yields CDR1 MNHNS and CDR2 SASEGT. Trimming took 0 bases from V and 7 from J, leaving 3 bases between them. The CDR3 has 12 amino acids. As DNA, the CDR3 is TGTGCCAGCAGTGAAGCTCTTGAAAAACTGTTTTTT. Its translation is CASSEALEKLFF.

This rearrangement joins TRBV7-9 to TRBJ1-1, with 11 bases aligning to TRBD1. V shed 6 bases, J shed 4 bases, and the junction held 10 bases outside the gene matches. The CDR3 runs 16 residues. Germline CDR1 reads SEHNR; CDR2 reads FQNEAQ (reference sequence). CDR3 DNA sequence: TGTGCCAGCAGTCTACTCGGACAGGGGGCTGGCACTGAAGCTTTCTTT. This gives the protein CASSLLGQGAGTEAFF.

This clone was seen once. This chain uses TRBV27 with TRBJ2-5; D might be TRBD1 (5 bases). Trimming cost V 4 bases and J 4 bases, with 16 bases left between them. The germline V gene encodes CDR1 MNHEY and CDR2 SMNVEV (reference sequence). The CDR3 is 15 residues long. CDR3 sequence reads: CASSSWGRVSETQYF. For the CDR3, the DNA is TGTGCCAGCAGTTCCTGGGGCAGGGTTTCAGAGACCCAGTACTTC.

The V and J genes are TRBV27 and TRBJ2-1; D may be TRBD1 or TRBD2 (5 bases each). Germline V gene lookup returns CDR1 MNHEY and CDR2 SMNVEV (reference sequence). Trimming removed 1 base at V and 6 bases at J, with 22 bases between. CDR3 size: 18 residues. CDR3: CASSLYGLGPPDPNEQFF. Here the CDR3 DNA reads TGTGCCAGCAGTTTATACGGGTTGGGACCCCCTGATCCCAATGAGCAGTTCTTC.

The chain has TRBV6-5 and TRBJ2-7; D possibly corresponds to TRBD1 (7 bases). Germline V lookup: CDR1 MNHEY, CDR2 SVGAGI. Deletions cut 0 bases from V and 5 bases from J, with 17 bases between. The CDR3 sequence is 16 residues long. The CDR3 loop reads CASSYSIRARGDEQYF. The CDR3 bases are TGTGCCAGCAGTTACTCGATAAGGGCCAGGGGGGACGAGCAGTACTTC.

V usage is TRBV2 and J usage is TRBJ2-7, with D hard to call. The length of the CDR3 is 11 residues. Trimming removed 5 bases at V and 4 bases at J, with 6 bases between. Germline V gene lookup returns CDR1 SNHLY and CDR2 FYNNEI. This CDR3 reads CASSTSYEQYF. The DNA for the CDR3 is TGTGCCAGCAGTACGAGTTACGAGCAGTACTTC.

Here the CDR3 DNA reads TGTGCCAGTAGTATCGGACAGGCTGTCCCCTACGAGCAGTACTTC. Translation gives CASSIGQAVPYEQYF. The chain has TRBV19 and TRBJ2-7, with 7 bases fitting TRBD1. Per the germline V gene, CDR1 is LNHDA and CDR2 is SQIVND (reference sequence). The V and J ends lost 3 bases and 2 bases, in that order; junction bases with no gene match: 7. The CDR3 has 15 amino acids.

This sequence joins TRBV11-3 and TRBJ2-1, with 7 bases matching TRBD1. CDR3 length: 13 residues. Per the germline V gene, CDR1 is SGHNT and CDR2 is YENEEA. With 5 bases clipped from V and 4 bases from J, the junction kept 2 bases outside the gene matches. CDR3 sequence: CASSQGQYNEQFF. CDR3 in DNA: TGTGCCAGCAGCCAGGGACAGTACAATGAGCAGTTCTTC.